What follows are 18 T cell receptor beta chains derived from one specimen sequenced in a study of shared clonotypes between healthy human individuals. This table comes from immunoSEQ multiplex PCR, and its TCRdb copy is limited to in-frame clones, with some not included. This table has about 2.3 million clones, under 95% appearing once. The sample taken for sequencing was naive CD4+ T cells from PBMCs. Subset meaning: CD45RA+ positively selected. Receptor source: a man aged 18 to 29 in good health. Some clones in this sample may be carry-over from other donors' samples.

The rearrangement links TRBV27 to TRBJ1-2, with TRBD1 matching 7 bases. Unmatched junction bases numbered 10, after V lost 5 bases and J lost 4 bases. CDR1 and CDR2 (germline): MNHEY, SMNVEV (reference sequence). The CDR3 extends over 15 amino acids. The CDR3 bases are TGTGCCAGCAGTGACCGGACAGGAGGTACCTATGGCTACACCTTC. The encoded protein is CASSDRTGGTYGYTF.

The V and J genes are TRBV7-6 and TRBJ2-6; D call uncertain. V was clipped by 4 bases and J by 2 bases, with 6 bases between them. The CDR3 runs to 14 residues. Per germline, CDR1 SGHVS and CDR2 FNYEAQ. The CDR3 sequence is CASSSTTGANVLTF. Here the CDR3 DNA reads TGTGCCAGCAGCTCCACAACTGGGGCCAACGTCCTGACTTTC. Full variable domain (missing parts from reference TRBV7-6 and TRBJ2-6): GAGVSQSPRYKVTKRGQDVALRCDPISGHVSLYWYRQALGQGPEFLTYFNYEAQQDKSGLPNDRFSAERPEGSISTLTIQRTEQRDSAMYRCASSSTTGANVLTFGAGSRLTVL.

The V gene is TRBV19, the J gene TRBJ2-3; TRBD2 matches at 8 bases. V gave up 8 bases and J gave up 4 bases; unmatched junction bases: 8. Germline loops: CDR1 LNHDA, CDR2 SQIVND (reference sequence). The CDR3 covers 14 residues. CDR3 coding DNA: TGTGCCAGTTCCAGCGGGAGCGGGGCAGATACGCAGTATTTT. This translates into CASSSGSGADTQYF.

CDR3 loop: CASSLNALDTGELFF. The CDR3 DNA is TGTGCCAGCAGCTTGAACGCGTTGGACACCGGGGAGCTGTTTTTT. V is TRBV11-3 and J is TRBJ2-2; D not resolved. The CDR3 contains 15 residues. CDR1 is SGHNT and CDR2 is YENEEA in the germline V gene. The V and J ends lost 3 bases and 3 bases respectively, with 11 bases between them.

The J gene is TRBJ2-5, the V gene TRBV4-1, with 10 bases fitting TRBD2. The CDR3 sequence is 20 residues long. Germline V gene lookup returns CDR1 MGHRA and CDR2 YSYEKL. V was clipped by 2 bases and J by 4 bases; unmatched bases: 19. This chain's CDR3 is CASSQSGSFRSGRAGETQYF. CDR3 DNA sequence: TGCGCCAGCAGCCAATCTGGGAGTTTTCGGAGCGGGAGGGCCGGAGAGACCCAGTACTTC.

The gene calls are TRBV5-8 and TRBJ1-5; 9 bases are a match to TRBD1. CDR1 SGHTS and CDR2 YDEGEE come from the germline V gene. V was pared by 4 bases and J by 4 bases, with 3 bases of the junction left unmatched. The CDR3 loop spans 14 amino acids. The CDR3 DNA is TGTGCCAGCAGCCCTGGACAGGGGAATCAGCCCCAGCATTTT. Translation gives CASSPGQGNQPQHF.

Turning to this clone: The sample holds other DNA sequences that translate to the same CDR3. The rearrangement joins TRBV5-1 to TRBJ1-1; 10 nucleotides align to TRBD1. Germline CDR1 SGHRS, CDR2 YFSETQ. V lost 4 bases, J lost 4 bases, and 4 bases stayed unmatched. The CDR3 sequence is 14 residues long. The CDR3 spells CASSLRTGGTEAFF. The CDR3 DNA sequence: TGCGCCAGCAGCCTTAGGACAGGGGGCACTGAAGCTTTCTTT.

J is TRBJ2-1 and V is TRBV27; 7 bases line up with TRBD2. This CDR3 contains 15 residues. Germline assignment: CDR1 MNHEY and CDR2 SMNVEV (reference sequence). V lost 4 bases, J lost 4 bases, and 7 bases stayed unmatched. CDR3 sequence (DNA): TGTGCCAGCAGTTCCCGTCTAGCGGATTACAATGAGCAGTTCTTC. It yields the protein CASSSRLADYNEQFF.

V gene TRBV7-2 combines with J gene TRBJ2-7; D tentatively fits TRBD1 or TRBD2 (5 bases each). The CDR3 loop spans 15 amino acids. V gave up 4 bases and J gave up 4 bases, with 17 bases separating them. CDR1 and CDR2 from the germline V gene are SGHTA and FQGNSA. The CDR3 DNA reads as TGTGCCAGCAGCTCAGGTCGGGGCAGTAAATACGAGCAGTACTTC. It yields the protein CASSSGRGSKYEQYF.

V usage is TRBV18 and J usage is TRBJ1-1, with a possible D match to TRBD1 (5 bases). V lost 3 bases and J 6 bases, leaving 11 bases between the germline ends. The CDR3 totals 13 residues. Germline V CDR1 and CDR2: KGHSH, LQKENI. CDR3 bases: TGTGCCAGCTCACCGGGGGGGGTGGCTGAAGCTTTCTTT. Translating it yields CASSPGGVAEAFF.

J is TRBJ1-1 and V is TRBV6-5, with D possibly being TRBD1 (5 bases). CDR1 MNHEY and CDR2 SVGAGI come from the germline V gene. V was cut by 5 bases and J by 0 bases, with 10 bases left in between. The CDR3 runs 14 residues. For the CDR3, the DNA is TGTGCCAGCAGTGGGACCATTATGAACACTGAAGCTTTCTTT. This translates into CASSGTIMNTEAFF.

J is TRBJ2-7 and V is TRBV11-2, with 12 positions matching TRBD1. Germline CDR1 SGHAT, CDR2 FQNNGV. The CDR3 length is 15 residues. Germline trimming cut 4 bases from V and 5 bases from J; bases unmatched to any gene: 6. The CDR3 protein is CASSSTWDRGHEQYF. CDR3 DNA sequence: TGTGCCAGCAGCTCCACTTGGGACAGGGGGCACGAGCAGTACTTC.

About this clone: Other DNA variants within this sample encode the same CDR3. The chain carries TRBV9 and TRBJ1-5; D is undetermined. The CDR3 covers 13 residues. Germline V gene lookup returns CDR1 SGDLS and CDR2 YYNGEE. V lost 5 bases, J lost 1 base, and 7 bases lay in between. The CDR3 loop is CASSPSSNQPQHF. CDR3 DNA sequence: TGTGCCAGCAGTCCCTCCAGCAATCAGCCCCAGCATTTT.

This rearrangement joins TRBV29-1 to TRBJ2-7; D call uncertain. V was shortened by 7 bases and J by 1 base, with 8 bases between the two germline ends. The V gene's germline CDR1 is SQVTM and CDR2 ANQGSEA. This CDR3 is built from 11 residues. CDR3 sequence: CSAFGSYEQYF. In DNA, the CDR3 is TGCAGCGCCTTTGGTTCCTACGAGCAGTACTTC.

This clone was counted once. CDR3 in amino acids: CASSLRGYNEQFF. CDR3 DNA sequence: TGTGCCAGCAGCTTACGGGGATACAATGAGCAGTTCTTC. The genes are TRBV9 and TRBJ2-1; possibly TRBD2 for D (5 bases). This CDR3 comprises 13 residues. Germline lookup yields CDR1 SGDLS and CDR2 YYNGEE. Trimming shortened V by 4 bases and J by 4 bases, and 9 bases separated the two germline ends.

The genes are TRBV19 and TRBJ1-5; 7 bases are a match to TRBD1. V dropped 2 bases and J dropped 0; count of bases not matched to a gene: 4. CDR3 length: 16 amino acids. Germline V gives CDR1 LNHDA, CDR2 SQIVND (reference sequence). CDR3: CASSILTGYSNQPQHF. Here the CDR3 DNA reads TGTGCCAGTAGTATACTGACAGGGTATAGCAATCAGCCCCAGCATTTT.

The chain combines TRBV30 with TRBJ1-5; 12 nucleotides agree with TRBD1. The CDR3 runs to 14 residues. The V gene end was trimmed by 5 bases and the J gene end by 7 bases; junction bases not matched to a gene: 6. CDR1 and CDR2 (germline): GTSNPN, SVGIG (reference sequence). This chain's CDR3 is CAWGDRGREQPQHF. The CDR3 DNA follows: TGTGCCTGGGGGGACAGGGGGCGGGAACAGCCCCAGCATTTT.

A remark on this clone: The same CDR3 arises from other DNA sequences in this sample as well. This rearrangement joins TRBV6-1 to TRBJ2-5; 7 bases match TRBD1. V shed 2 bases and J 3 bases; nucleotides not matched to a gene: 3. Germline loops: CDR1 MNHNS, CDR2 SASEGT. This CDR3 contains 14 residues. The CDR3 spells CASSESGGKETQYF. The CDR3, as DNA: TGTGCCAGCAGTGAATCAGGGGGAAAAGAGACCCAGTACTTC.